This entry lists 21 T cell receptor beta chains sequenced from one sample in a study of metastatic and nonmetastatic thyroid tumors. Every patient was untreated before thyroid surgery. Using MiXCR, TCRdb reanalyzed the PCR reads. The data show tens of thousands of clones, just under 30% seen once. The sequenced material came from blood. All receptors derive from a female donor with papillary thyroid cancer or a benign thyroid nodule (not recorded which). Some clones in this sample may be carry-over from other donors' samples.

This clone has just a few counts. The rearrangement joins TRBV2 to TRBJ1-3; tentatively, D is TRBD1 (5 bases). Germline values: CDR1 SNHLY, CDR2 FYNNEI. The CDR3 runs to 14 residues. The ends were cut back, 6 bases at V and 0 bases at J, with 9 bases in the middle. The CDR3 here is CASRVDISGNTIYF. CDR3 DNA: TGTGCCAGCAGAGTGGACATCTCTGGAAACACCATATATTTT.

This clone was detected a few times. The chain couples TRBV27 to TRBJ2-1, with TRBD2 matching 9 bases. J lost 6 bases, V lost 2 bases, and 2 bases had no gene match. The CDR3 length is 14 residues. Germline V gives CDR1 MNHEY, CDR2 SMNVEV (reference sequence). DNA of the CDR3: TGTGCCAGCAGTTTAGGGACTAGCACCAATGAGCAGTTCTTC. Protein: CASSLGTSTNEQFF.

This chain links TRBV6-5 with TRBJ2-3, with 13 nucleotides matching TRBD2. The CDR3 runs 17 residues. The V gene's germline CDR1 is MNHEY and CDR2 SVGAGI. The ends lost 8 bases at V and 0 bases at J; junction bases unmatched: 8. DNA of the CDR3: TGTGCCAGCCTCCAGGGGACTAGCGGGACCAGCACAGATACGCAGTATTTT. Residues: CASLQGTSGTSTDTQYF.

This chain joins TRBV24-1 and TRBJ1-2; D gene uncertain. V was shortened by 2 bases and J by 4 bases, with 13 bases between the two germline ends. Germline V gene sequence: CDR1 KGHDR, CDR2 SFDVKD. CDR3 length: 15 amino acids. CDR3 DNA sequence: TGTGCCACCAGTGATTCTTCCAGACCGCTCTATGGCTACACCTTC. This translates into CATSDSSRPLYGYTF.

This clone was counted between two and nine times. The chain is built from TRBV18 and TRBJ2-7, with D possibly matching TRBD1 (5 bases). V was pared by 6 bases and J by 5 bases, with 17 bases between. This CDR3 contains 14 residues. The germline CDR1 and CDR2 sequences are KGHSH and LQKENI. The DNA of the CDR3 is TGTGCCAGCTCTCCTGACAGCATTGGCGACGAGCAGTACTTC. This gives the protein CASSPDSIGDEQYF.

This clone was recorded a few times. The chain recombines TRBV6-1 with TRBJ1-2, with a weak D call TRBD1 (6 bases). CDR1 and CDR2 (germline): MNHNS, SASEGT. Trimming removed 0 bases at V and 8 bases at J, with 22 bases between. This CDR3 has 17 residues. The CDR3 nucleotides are TGTGCCAGCAGTGAAGCACCCGACAGGACTAGTCGGGGAGGCTACACCTTC. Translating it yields CASSEAPDRTSRGGYTF.

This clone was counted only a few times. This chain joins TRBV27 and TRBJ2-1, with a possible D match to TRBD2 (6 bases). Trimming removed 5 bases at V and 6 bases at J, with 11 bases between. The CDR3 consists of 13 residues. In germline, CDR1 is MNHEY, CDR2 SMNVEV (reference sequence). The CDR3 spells CASSQAGGNEQFF. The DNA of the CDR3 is TGTGCCAGCAGTCAGGCCGGGGGCAATGAGCAGTTCTTC.

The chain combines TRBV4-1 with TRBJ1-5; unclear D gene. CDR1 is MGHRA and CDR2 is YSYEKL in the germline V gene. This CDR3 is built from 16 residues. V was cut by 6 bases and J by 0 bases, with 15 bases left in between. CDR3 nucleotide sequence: TGCGCCAGCAGTTACCTCCCTCCTGATAGCAATCAGCCCCAGCATTTT. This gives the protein CASSYLPPDSNQPQHF.

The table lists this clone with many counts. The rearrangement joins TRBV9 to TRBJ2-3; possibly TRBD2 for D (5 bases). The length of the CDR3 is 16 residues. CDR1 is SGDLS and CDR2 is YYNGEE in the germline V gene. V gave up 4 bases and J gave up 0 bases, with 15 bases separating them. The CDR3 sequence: CASSPGLASSTDTQYF. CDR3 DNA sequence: TGTGCCAGCAGCCCAGGACTGGCCTCTAGCACAGATACGCAGTATTTT.

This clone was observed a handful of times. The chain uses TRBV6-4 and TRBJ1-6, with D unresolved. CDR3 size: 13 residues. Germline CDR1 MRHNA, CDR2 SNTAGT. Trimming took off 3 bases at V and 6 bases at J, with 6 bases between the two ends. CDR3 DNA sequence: TGTGCCAGCAGTGAGTCAGGTAATTCACCCCTCCACTTT. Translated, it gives CASSESGNSPLHF.

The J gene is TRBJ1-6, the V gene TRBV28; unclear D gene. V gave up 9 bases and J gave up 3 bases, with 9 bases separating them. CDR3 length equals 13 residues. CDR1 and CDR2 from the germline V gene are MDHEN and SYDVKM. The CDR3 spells CASQGNYNSPLHF. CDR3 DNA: TGTGCCAGTCAAGGGAACTATAATTCACCCCTCCACTTT.

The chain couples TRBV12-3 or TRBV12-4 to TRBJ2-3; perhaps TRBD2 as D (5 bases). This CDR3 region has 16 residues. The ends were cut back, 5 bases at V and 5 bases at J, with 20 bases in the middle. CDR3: CASSPDRALEGDTQYF. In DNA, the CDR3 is TGTGCCAGCAGTCCAGACCGGGCCTTAGAGGGAGATACGCAGTATTTT.

In nucleotides, the CDR3 is TGTGCCAGCACCCCGGGACTAGAGGGCTACGAGCAGTACTTC. Its protein product is CASTPGLEGYEQYF. This chain joins TRBV6-2 or TRBV6-3 and TRBJ2-7; 8 nucleotides align to TRBD2. Per germline, CDR1 MNHEY and CDR2 SVGEGT. Losses at the gene ends were 7 bases for V and 3 bases for J; bases not matched to a gene: 8. The CDR3 runs 14 residues.

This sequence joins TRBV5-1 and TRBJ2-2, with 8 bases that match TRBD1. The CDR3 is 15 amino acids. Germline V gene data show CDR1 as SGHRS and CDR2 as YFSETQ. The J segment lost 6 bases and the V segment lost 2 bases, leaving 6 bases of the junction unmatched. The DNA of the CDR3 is TGCGCCAGCAGCTTAGGGACAGGACGGTCCGGGGAGCTGTTTTTT. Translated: CASSLGTGRSGELFF.

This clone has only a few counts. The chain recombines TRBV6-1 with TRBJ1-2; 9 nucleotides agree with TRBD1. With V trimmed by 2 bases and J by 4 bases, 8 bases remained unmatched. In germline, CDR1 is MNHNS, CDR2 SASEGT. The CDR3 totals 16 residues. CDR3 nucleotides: TGTGCCAGCAGTGAATCCGGGACAGGGTGCGGCTATGGCTACACCTTC. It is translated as CASSESGTGCGYGYTF.

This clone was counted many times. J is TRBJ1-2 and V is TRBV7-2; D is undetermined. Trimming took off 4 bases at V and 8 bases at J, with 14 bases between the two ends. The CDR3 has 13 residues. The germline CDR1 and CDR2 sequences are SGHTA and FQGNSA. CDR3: CASSWDSVTGYTF. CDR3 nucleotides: TGTGCCAGCAGCTGGGATTCAGTTACCGGCTACACCTTC.

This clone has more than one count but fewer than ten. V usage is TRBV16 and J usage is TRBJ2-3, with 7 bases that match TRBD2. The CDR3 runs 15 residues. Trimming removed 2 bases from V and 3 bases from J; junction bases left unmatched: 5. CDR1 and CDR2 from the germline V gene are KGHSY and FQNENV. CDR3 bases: TGTGCCAGCAGCCAAGCGGGGGATAGAACAGATACGCAGTATTTT. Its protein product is CASSQAGDRTDTQYF. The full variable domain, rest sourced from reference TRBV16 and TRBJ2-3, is GEEVAQTPKHLVRGEGQKAKLYCAPIKGHSYVFWYQQVLKNEFKFLISFQNENVFDETGMPKERFSAKCLPNSPCSLEIQATKLEDSAVYFCASSQAGDRTDTQYFGPGTRLTVL.

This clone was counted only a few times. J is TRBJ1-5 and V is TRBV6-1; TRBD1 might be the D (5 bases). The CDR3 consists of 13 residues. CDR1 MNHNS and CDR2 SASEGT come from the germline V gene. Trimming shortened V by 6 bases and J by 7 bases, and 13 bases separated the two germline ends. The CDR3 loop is CASRGHETQPQHF. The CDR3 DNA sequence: TGTGCCAGCAGAGGACACGAGACCCAGCCCCAGCATTTT.

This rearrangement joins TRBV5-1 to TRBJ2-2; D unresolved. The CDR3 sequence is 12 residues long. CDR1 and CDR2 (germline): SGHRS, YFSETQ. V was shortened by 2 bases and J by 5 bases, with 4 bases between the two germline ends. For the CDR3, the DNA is TGCGCCAGCAGCTTTAAAACCGGGGAGCTGTTTTTT. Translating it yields CASSFKTGELFF.

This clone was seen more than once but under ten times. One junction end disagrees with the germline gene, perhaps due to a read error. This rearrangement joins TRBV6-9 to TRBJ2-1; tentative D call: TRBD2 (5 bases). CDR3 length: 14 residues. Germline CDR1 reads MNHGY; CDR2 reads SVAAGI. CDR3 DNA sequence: TGCGCCAGCAGGAATAGTGGACTCAACAATGAGCAGTTCTTC. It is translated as CASRNSGLNNEQFF.

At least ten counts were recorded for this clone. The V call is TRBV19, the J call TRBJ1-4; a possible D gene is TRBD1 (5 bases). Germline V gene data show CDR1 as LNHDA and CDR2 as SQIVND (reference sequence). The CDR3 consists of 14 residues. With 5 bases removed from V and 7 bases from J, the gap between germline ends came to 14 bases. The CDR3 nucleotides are TGTGCCAGTAGTGCTGAAGGGGTTGGTGAAAAACTGTTTTTT. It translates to CASSAEGVGEKLFF.